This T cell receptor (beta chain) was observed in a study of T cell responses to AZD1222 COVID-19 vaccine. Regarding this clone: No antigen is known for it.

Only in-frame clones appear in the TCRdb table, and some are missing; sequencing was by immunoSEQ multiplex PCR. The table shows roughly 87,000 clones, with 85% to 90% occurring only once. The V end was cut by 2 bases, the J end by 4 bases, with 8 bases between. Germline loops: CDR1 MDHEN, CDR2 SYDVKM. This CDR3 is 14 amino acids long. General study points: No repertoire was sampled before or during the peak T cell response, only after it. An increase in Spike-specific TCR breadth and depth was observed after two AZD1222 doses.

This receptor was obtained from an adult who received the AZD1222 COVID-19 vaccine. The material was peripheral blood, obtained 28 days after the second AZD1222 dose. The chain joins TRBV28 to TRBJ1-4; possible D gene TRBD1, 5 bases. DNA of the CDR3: TGTGCCAGCAGTTTAACAGGCAGTAATGAAAAACTGTTTTTT. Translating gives CASSLTGSNEKLFF.